The clone carrying this T cell receptor beta chain has more than one count but fewer than ten. The sample belongs to a study of blood T cell repertoires in COVID-19. This CDR3 has 16 amino acids. Trimming took 0 bases from V and 3 from J, leaving 12 bases between them. Germline V gene data show CDR1 as SGDLS and CDR2 as YYNGEE. Method: immunoSEQ multiplex PCR; TCRdb's copy keeps in-frame clones and lacks some. Among about 470,000 clones listed, 87% were seen once. This sequence joins TRBV9 and TRBJ1-4; TRBD1 is a possible D gene (5 bases). Sequenced input: PBMCs or T cells enriched from blood (not recorded which). The origin of this receptor is a young woman who had recovered from COVID-19. The chain's CDR3 is CASSVEGNRANEKLFF. In DNA form, the CDR3 reads TGTGCCAGCAGCGTAGAGGGGAATAGGGCTAATGAAAAACTGTTTTTT.